This is a list of T cell receptor beta chains from one sample in a study of T-cell memory formation after mild COVID-19. TCRdb reprocessed the 5' RACE reads with MiXCR, giving one entry per CDR3 protein. Of 300,000 to 350,000 distinct CDR3 sequences in the sample, roughly an eighth are singletons; the top ten hold around 20%. The material sequenced was PBMCs or a T cell subset sorted from them (not recorded which). Every receptor here comes from a man aged 18-30 years who had mild COVID-19 (a few samples of this study predate the infection). Cell type and time point are not known. Each CDR3 is given with its conserved first and last residue. A D gene is named only where the DNA matches it firmly.

j_call d_call v_call cdr3_aa
TRBJ2-5 TRBD1 TRBV5-1 CASALQGVQETQYF
TRBJ1-6 NA TRBV9 CASSGKSYGPLHF
TRBJ2-5 NA TRBV5-1 CASRGGPGQETQYF
TRBJ2-3 NA TRBV7-9 CASSRVRSTDTQYF
TRBJ2-5 NA TRBV4-3 CASSHSGWRETQYF
TRBJ1-1 NA TRBV20-1 CSARDQVKAFF
TRBJ2-7 TRBD2 TRBV6-5 CASSQGTTRRHEQYF
TRBJ1-6 NA TRBV4-3 CASSQKRTADIHSPLHF
TRBJ1-1 NA TRBV27 CASSLFRSSEAFF
TRBJ2-6 NA TRBV5-1 CASKRTVNSGANVLTF
TRBJ1-6 NA TRBV4-1 CASSQESGVNSPLHF
TRBJ1-5 TRBD1 TRBV12-3/TRBV12-4 CASSIQGARQPQHF
TRBJ1-4 TRBD1 TRBV6-5 CASRGEGAGKNEKLFF
TRBJ1-3 TRBD1 TRBV6-5 CASSYKFLAGQGFSGNTIYF
TRBJ2-5 NA TRBV7-2 CASSYDGETQYF
TRBJ1-5 NA TRBV18 CASSSQRWGGNQPQHF
TRBJ1-5 TRBD1 TRBV7-2 CASSFTGTGNQPQHF
TRBJ1-1 TRBD1 TRBV11-2 CASGFSPGQLNTEAFF
TRBJ2-1 TRBD1 TRBV29-1 CSVEDRVINEQFF
TRBJ2-3 TRBD2 TRBV12-3/TRBV12-4 CASGPSGGATDTQYF
TRBJ2-7 TRBD1 TRBV9 CASSVEDRPYEQYF
TRBJ2-3 NA TRBV5-1 CASSSRYPQELNLDTQYF
TRBJ1-3 TRBD1 TRBV2 CAGRAGTGAGNTIYF
TRBJ2-2 TRBD1 TRBV10-3 CAILSSGQHTGELFF
TRBJ2-7 TRBD2 TRBV5-6 CASSSTLAGSYEQYF
TRBJ2-5 TRBD1 TRBV3-1 CASSRNADRGPGETQYF
TRBJ1-2 TRBD1 TRBV7-2 CASSLQGDPWYGYTF
TRBJ2-1 NA TRBV2 CASSGLDNEQFF
TRBJ1-2 NA TRBV5-1 CASSSDVQYGYTF
TRBJ1-6 NA TRBV6-6 CASSYPGGQDNSPLHF
TRBJ2-3 TRBD1 TRBV28 CASSIPGQGSRAQYF
TRBJ1-1 NA TRBV29-1 CSVEELRAEAFF
TRBJ1-6 TRBD1 TRBV28 CASSLTGDYSPLHF
TRBJ2-1 TRBD2 TRBV20-1 CSARGGSSYNEQFF
TRBJ2-1 NA TRBV18 CASSSYRDSLRVEQFF
TRBJ2-1 NA TRBV4-2 CASSQENGGQYNEQFF
TRBJ2-1 NA TRBV14 CASSQTRASEQFF
TRBJ2-1 TRBD1 TRBV20-1 CSAPPLPGQVNEQFF
TRBJ2-3 NA TRBV20-1 CSASLGLGAKRTDTQYF
TRBJ1-5 NA TRBV12-3/TRBV12-4 CASSYSNQPQHF
TRBJ1-2 NA TRBV3-1 CASSQGTVYGYTF
TRBJ2-5 NA TRBV7-3 CASSLTEPETQYF
TRBJ2-3 NA TRBV7-9 CASSPSTGRGPDTQYF
TRBJ1-3 NA TRBV12-3/TRBV12-4 CASREGLWSSGNTIYF
TRBJ2-2 NA TRBV11-2 CASSLKGSNTGELFF
TRBJ1-2 TRBD1 TRBV7-9 CASSLEGGTGNTF
TRBJ2-1 NA TRBV6-2/TRBV6-3 CASSPTVTGYNEQFF
TRBJ1-1 TRBD1 TRBV5-1 CASSTWTGTNTEAFF
TRBJ1-6 NA TRBV4-3 CARSQGGGSYNSPLHF